The present entry profiles one TCR beta chain with its context. The protocol was immunoSEQ multiplex PCR, while the TCRdb copy is restricted to in-frame clones and leaves out a portion. The data show tens of thousands of clones, approximately 90% seen once. This record belongs to a study of OX40 agonist ivuxolimab in advanced cancers. Germline values: CDR1 SQVTM, CDR2 ANQGSEA. V lost 6 bases, J lost 4 bases, and 13 bases lay in between. The CDR3 sequence is 12 residues long. The chain combines TRBV29-1 with TRBJ2-7; D remains unclear. The receptor was isolated from an adult with an advanced solid tumor such as melanoma, head and neck, liver or kidney cancer. Here the sequenced sample was CD4+ or CD8+ T cells sorted from blood, taken in a trial of the OX40 agonist ivuxolimab. CDR3 bases: TGCAGCGTGGCTTTGTCAGAATACGAGCAGTACTTC. It codes for CSVALSEYEQYF.